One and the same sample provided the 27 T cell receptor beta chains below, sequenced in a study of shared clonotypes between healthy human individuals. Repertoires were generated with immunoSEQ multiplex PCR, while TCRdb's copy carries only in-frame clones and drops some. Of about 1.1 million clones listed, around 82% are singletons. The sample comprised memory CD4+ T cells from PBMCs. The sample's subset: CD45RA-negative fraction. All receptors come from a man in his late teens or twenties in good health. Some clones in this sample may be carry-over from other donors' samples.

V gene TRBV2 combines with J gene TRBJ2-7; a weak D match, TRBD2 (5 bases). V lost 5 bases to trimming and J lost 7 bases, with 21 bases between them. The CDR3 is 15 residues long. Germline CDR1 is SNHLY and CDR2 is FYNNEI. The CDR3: CASSTRLVSSGEQYF. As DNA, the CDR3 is TGTGCCAGCAGTACCCGGTTGGTTAGCTCGGGGGAGCAGTACTTC.

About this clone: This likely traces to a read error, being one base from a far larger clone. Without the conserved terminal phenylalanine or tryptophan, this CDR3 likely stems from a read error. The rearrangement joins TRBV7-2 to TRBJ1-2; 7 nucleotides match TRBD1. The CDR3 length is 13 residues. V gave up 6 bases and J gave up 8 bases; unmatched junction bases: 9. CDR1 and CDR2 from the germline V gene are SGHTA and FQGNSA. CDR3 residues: CASSLTGVRGYTL. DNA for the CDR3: TGTGCCAGCAGTCTTACAGGGGTGAGGGGCTACACCCTC.

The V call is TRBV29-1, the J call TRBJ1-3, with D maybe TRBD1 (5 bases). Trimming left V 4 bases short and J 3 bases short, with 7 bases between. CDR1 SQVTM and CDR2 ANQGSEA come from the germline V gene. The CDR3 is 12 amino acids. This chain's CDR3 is CSVGQNGNTIYF. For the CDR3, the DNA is TGCAGCGTTGGACAGAATGGAAACACCATATATTTT.

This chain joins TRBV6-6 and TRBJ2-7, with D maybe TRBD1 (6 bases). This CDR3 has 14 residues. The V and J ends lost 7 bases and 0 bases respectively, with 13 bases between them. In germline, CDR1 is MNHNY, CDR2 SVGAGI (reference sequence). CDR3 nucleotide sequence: TGTGCCAGCACAAAGGACAGCTACTCCTACGAGCAGTACTTC. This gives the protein CASTKDSYSYEQYF.

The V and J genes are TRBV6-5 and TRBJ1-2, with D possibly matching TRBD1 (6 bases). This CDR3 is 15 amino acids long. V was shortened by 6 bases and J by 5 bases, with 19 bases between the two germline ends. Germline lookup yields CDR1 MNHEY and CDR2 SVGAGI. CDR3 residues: CASRPPGAPFYGYTF. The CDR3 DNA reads TGTGCCAGCAGACCCCCAGGGGCACCCTTTTATGGCTACACCTTC.

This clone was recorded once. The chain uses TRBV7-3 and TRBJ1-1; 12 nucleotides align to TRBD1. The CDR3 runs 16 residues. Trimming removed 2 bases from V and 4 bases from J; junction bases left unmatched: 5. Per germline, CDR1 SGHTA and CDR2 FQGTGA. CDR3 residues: CASSLGTGGEGTEAFF. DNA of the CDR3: TGTGCCAGCAGCTTAGGGACAGGGGGCGAAGGCACTGAAGCTTTCTTT.

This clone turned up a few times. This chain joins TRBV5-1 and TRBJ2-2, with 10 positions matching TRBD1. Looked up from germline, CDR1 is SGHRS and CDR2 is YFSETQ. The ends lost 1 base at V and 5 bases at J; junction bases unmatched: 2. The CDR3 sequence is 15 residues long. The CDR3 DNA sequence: TGCGCCAGCAGCTTGTGGACAGGGGGGACCGGGGAGCTGTTTTTT. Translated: CASSLWTGGTGELFF. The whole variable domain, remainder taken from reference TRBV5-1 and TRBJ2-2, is KAGVTQTPRYLIKTRGQQVTLSCSPISGHRSVSWYQQTPGQGLQFLFEYFSETQRNKGNFPGRFSGRQFSNSRSEMNVSTLELGDSALYLCASSLWTGGTGELFFGEGSRLTVL.

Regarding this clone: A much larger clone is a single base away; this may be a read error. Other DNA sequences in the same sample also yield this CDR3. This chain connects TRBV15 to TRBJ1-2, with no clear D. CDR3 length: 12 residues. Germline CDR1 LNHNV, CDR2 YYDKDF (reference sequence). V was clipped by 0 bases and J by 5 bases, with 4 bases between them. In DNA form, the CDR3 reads TGTGCCACCAGCAGAGAAGAGTATGGCTACACCTTC. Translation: CATSREEYGYTF.

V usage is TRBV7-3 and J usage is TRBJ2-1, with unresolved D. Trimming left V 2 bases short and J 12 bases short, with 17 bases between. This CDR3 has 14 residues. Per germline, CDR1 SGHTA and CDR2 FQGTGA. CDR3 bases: TGTGCCAGCAGCTTATTGGGCTCCTCGGTACGGCAGTTCTTC. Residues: CASSLLGSSVRQFF.

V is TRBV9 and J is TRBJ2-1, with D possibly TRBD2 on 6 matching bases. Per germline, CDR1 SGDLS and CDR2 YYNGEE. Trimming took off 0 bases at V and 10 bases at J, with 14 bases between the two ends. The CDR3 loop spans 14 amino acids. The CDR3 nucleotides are TGTGCCAGCAGCGTAGCTACTTGGGGAGGCGAGCAGTTCTTC. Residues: CASSVATWGGEQFF.

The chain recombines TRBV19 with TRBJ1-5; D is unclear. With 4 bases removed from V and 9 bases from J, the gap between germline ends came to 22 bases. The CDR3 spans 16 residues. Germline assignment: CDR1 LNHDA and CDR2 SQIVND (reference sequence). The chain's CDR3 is CASSKVGIGSGGPQHF. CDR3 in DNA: TGTGCCAGTAGTAAGGTCGGTATTGGTTCTGGTGGGCCCCAGCATTTT.

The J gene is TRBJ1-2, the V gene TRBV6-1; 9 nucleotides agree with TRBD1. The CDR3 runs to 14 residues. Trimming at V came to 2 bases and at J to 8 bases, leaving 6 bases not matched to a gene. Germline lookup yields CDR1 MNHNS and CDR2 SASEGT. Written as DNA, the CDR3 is TGTGCCAGCAGTGAATTCGGGACAGGGCTAGGCTACACCTTC. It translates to CASSEFGTGLGYTF.

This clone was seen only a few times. The CDR3 here is CASSRGVAFF. The DNA for the CDR3 is TGTGCCAGCAGCAGGGGGGTAGCTTTCTTT. V gene TRBV21-1 combines with J gene TRBJ1-1. TRBV21-1 is shown as a pseudogene. This CDR3 contains 10 residues.

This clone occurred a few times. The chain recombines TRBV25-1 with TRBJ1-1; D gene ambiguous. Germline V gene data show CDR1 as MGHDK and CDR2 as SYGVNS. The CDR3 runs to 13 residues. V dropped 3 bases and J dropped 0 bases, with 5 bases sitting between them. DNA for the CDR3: TGTGCCAGCAGTGATAATGTGAACACTGAAGCTTTCTTT. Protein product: CASSDNVNTEAFF.

CDR3 amino acids: CASSHLGQGDGDTQYF. The CDR3 DNA reads TGTGCCAGCAGCCACCTCGGACAGGGGGACGGTGATACGCAGTATTTT. The chain couples TRBV6-6 to TRBJ2-3; 10 bases align to TRBD1. V lost 6 bases, J lost 6 bases, and 12 bases stayed unmatched. The germline gives CDR1 MNHNY, CDR2 SVGAGI (reference sequence). The CDR3 has 16 amino acids.

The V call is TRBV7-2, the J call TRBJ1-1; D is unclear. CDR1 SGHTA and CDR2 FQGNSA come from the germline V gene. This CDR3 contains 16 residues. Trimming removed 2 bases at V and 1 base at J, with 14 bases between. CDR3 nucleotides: TGTGCCAGCAGCTTAAATGGCGTCATCCCGAACACTGAAGCTTTCTTT. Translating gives CASSLNGVIPNTEAFF.

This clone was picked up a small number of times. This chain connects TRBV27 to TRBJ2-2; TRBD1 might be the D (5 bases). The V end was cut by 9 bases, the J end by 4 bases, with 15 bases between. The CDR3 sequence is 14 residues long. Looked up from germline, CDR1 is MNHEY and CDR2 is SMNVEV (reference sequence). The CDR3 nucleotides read TGTGCCAGAAACAGGATCCTCTCCACCGGGGAGCTGTTTTTT. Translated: CARNRILSTGELFF.

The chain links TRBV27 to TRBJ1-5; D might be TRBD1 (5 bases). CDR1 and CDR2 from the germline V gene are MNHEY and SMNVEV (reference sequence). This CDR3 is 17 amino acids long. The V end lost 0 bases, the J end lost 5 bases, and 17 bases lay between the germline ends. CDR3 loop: CASSLSPGPGRDQPQHF. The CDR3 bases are TGTGCCAGCAGTTTATCCCCGGGCCCGGGGCGTGATCAGCCCCAGCATTTT.

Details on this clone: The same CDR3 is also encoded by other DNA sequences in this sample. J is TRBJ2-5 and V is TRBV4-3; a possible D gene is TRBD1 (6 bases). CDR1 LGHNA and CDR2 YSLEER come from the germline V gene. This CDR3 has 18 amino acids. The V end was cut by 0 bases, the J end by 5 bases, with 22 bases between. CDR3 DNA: TGCGCCAGCAGCCAAGAGTGGGGCGGACCCGGCGGACAGGAGACCCAGTACTTC. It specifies CASSQEWGGPGGQETQYF.

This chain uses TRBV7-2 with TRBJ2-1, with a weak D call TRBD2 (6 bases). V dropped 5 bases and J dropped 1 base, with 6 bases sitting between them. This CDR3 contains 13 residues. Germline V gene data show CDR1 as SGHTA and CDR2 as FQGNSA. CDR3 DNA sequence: TGTGCCAGCAGCGGGACTTCCTACAATGAGCAGTTCTTC. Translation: CASSGTSYNEQFF.

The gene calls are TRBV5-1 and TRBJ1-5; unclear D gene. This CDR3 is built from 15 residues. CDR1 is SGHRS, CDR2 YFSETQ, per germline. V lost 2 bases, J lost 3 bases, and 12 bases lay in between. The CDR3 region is CASSFESSSNQPQHF. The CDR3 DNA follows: TGCGCCAGCAGCTTCGAGTCCAGTTCCAATCAGCCCCAGCATTTT.

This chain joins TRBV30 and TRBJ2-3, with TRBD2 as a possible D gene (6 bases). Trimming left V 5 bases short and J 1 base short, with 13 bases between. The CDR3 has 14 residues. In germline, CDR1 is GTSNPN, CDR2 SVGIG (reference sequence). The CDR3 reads CAWAPSEGTDTQYF. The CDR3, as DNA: TGTGCCTGGGCCCCTAGCGAGGGCACAGATACGCAGTATTTT.

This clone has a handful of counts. The CDR3 DNA sequence: TGTGCCAGCAGCCCCTCGGGACAGGGGCTGGAAAAACTGTTTTTT. This sequence encodes CASSPSGQGLEKLFF. The chain recombines TRBV7-7 with TRBJ1-4; TRBD1 agrees at 10 bases. The CDR3 extends over 15 amino acids. The V gene end was trimmed by 5 bases and the J gene end by 8 bases; junction bases not matched to a gene: 8. Germline CDR1 SSHAT, CDR2 FNYEAQ (reference sequence).

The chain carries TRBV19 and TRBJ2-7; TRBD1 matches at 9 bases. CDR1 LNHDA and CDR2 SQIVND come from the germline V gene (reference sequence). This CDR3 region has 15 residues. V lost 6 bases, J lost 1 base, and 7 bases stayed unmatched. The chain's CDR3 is CASRTRGTGSYEQYF. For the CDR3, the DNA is TGTGCCAGTAGAACCCGGGGGACAGGGTCCTACGAGCAGTACTTC.

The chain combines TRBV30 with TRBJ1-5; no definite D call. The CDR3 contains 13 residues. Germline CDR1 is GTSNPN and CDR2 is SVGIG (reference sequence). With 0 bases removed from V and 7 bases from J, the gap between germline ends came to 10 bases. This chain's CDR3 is CAWSVKGLQPQHF. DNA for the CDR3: TGTGCCTGGAGTGTAAAGGGTCTACAGCCCCAGCATTTT.

The CDR3 nucleotides read TGTGCCAGCAGCGGGGGACTAGCTGGCACCGGGGAGCTGTTTTTT. Protein sequence: CASSGGLAGTGELFF. The chain employs TRBV9 and TRBJ2-2, with TRBD2 matching 9 bases. V shed 3 bases and J 4 bases; nucleotides not matched to a gene: 4. The germline V gene has CDR1 SGDLS and CDR2 YYNGEE. The CDR3 runs to 15 residues.

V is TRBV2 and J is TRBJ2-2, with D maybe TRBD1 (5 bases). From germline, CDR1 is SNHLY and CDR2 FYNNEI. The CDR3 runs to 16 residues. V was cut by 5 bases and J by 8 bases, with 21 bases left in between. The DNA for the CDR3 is TGTGCCAGCAGTCGAGGTTTGACAGAGAAAAGAGGGGAGCTGTTTTTT. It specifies CASSRGLTEKRGELFF.